This T cell receptor beta chain was sequenced for a study of blood T cell repertoires in COVID-19. Turning to the study itself: Acute-phase and convalescent COVID-19 samples originated in the United States, Italy and Spain. From T cells, B-cell-depleted T cells, or PBMCs came the material, which was cDNA or gDNA.

CDR1 is MNHEY, CDR2 SMNVEV, per germline (reference sequence). V dropped 6 bases and J dropped 4; count of bases not matched to a gene: 2. This CDR3 is 14 amino acids long. Per the original data handling: Amplifying reference gene primers gave estimates of nucleated cell counts. Generated by immunoSEQ multiplex PCR, the TCRdb table keeps only in-frame clones and is missing some. From that table come the V and J calls and clone size; the DNA was used to work out D and trimming. The sample has about 110,000 clones; 84% are singletons. The V gene is TRBV27, the J gene TRBJ2-3, with TRBD2 matching 12 bases. Sequences were obtained from peripheral blood. The TCR originated in a woman in her 40s with acute or convalescent COVID-19. CDR3 in amino acids: CASRLAGGPDTQYF. The CDR3 nucleotides are TGTGCCAGCAGGCTAGCGGGGGGGCCAGATACGCAGTATTTT.